Detailed here is one TCR beta chain. Its antigen remains unidentified. The entry originates in a study of CXCR3-negative and CXCR3-positive naive CD8 T cells. At the level of the study: Roughly 130 million TRB reads were obtained in total, which works out to about 1.5 +/- 0.3 million per library. General study findings and limits: Hydrophobicity was higher for TRB CDR3s found in CXCR3-positive naive cells than in CXCR3-negative naive cells.

Germline V gene data show CDR1 as SGHRS and CDR2 as YFSETQ. The CDR3 is made up of 14 amino acids. The libraries of TRB cDNA were prepared using 5' RACE with UMI labels. TCRdb re-called the 5' RACE reads and catalogs CDR3 proteins one per entry, DNA excluded. Its listing shows 140,000 to 150,000 distinct CDR3 sequences. V gene TRBV5-1 combines with J gene TRBJ2-3. This receptor was identified in a human donor in good health. Some clones in this sample may be carry-over from other donors' samples. Source material: naive CXCR3+ CD8+ T cells from blood. The subset here: CD45RO-CCR7+CD27+CD95- naive CD8+ T cells expressing CXCR3 (TNR3+). CDR3 protein: CASSLDWGTDTQYF.